The 8 T cell receptor beta chains given below trace back to one sample, sequenced in a study of blood T cell repertoires in COVID-19. Clones were read by immunoSEQ multiplex PCR, and TCRdb kept only the in-frame ones, dropping some. The sample has around 150,000 clones; approximately 92% are singletons. The material sequenced was peripheral blood. The receptor set was obtained from a man between 25 and 39 years old with COVID-19, enrolled during active disease.

The J gene is TRBJ2-3, the V gene TRBV27, with D maybe TRBD2 (5 bases). The V and J ends lost 0 bases and 1 base respectively, with 8 bases between them. CDR1 MNHEY and CDR2 SMNVEV come from the germline V gene (reference sequence). The CDR3 totals 15 residues. The CDR3 here is CASSLSDSRTDTQYF. The CDR3 nucleotides read TGTGCCAGCAGTTTATCGGACTCCCGCACAGATACGCAGTATTTT.

The chain combines TRBV7-2 with TRBJ2-3, with 12 bases that match TRBD2. Trimming took 2 bases from V and 5 from J; bases not matched to a gene: 5. Germline-derived CDR1 and CDR2 are SGHTA and FQGNSA. This CDR3 has 16 amino acids. The CDR3 region has the DNA TGTGCCAGCAGCTTAAATCTAGCGGGGGGGGAAGATACGCAGTATTTT. Its translation is CASSLNLAGGEDTQYF.

The chain uses TRBV4-3 and TRBJ2-2; TRBD1 aligns across 10 bases. The CDR3 extends over 16 amino acids. Germline CDR1 is LGHNA and CDR2 is YSLEER. V lost 1 base to trimming and J lost 6 bases; unmatched junction nucleotides: 5. CDR3 coding DNA: TGCGCCAGCAGCCAAGGACAGGGGGCTCTCGCCGGGGAGCTGTTTTTT. This encodes CASSQGQGALAGELFF.

This clone has only a few counts. This rearrangement joins TRBV18 to TRBJ1-2, with D maybe TRBD1 (6 bases). The CDR3 runs 16 residues. Germline CDR1 and CDR2: KGHSH and LQKENI. Trimming pared 2 bases from V and 1 base from J, leaving 14 bases between. The CDR3 loop reads CASSPLRQDLNYGYTF. CDR3 nucleotides: TGTGCCAGCTCACCATTGAGACAGGATCTTAACTATGGCTACACCTTC.

This chain links TRBV6-5 with TRBJ1-2; 11 bases align to TRBD1. CDR3 length: 15 amino acids. Trimming at V came to 1 base and at J to 7 bases, leaving 5 bases not matched to a gene. Germline CDR1 MNHEY, CDR2 SVGAGI. CDR3 nucleotides: TGTGCCAGCAGTTACTGGGACAGGGGGGGCCGTGGCTACACCTTC. Its translation is CASSYWDRGGRGYTF.

This sequence joins TRBV7-2 and TRBJ2-7; 11 nucleotides align to TRBD2. Losses at the gene ends were 0 bases for V and 3 bases for J; bases not matched to a gene: 4. Per germline, CDR1 SGHTA and CDR2 FQGNSA. The CDR3 covers 16 residues. CDR3 nucleotides: TGTGCCAGCAGCTTAGCATTAGCGGGGGGGGGCTACGAGCAGTACTTC. Translating gives CASSLALAGGGYEQYF.

This clone was seen once. The chain is built from TRBV7-9 and TRBJ2-1, with 7 bases lining up with TRBD1. V dropped 5 bases and J dropped 7; count of bases not matched to a gene: 2. CDR1 and CDR2 (germline): SEHNR, FQNEAQ (reference sequence). The CDR3 extends over 12 amino acids. The CDR3 DNA follows: TGTGCCAGCAGCCCGACAGGGAATGAGCAGTTCTTC. Amino acids: CASSPTGNEQFF.

On this clone itself: Other DNA sequences in the same sample also yield this CDR3. The chain links TRBV9 to TRBJ2-3; 11 bases map to TRBD2. The CDR3 is made up of 15 amino acids. Germline V lookup: CDR1 SGDLS, CDR2 YYNGEE. V gave up 2 bases and J gave up 5 bases; unmatched junction bases: 4. CDR3 sequence (DNA): TGTGCCAGCAGCGTTGGGCTAGCGGGGGGAGATACGCAGTATTTT. It specifies CASSVGLAGGDTQYF.